The T cell receptor (beta chain) under discussion was sequenced for a study of blood T cells in healthy people across ages. General study points: Among long-lived donors, naive CD4+ cells were more numerous and diversity higher than in aged donors.

Combining a sample-barcoded 5' primer with a J-beta primer mix, a second PCR ran for roughly 7 to 11 cycles. Every single cDNA molecule received a tag from a template-switch adaptor with 12 random nucleotides. TCRdb passed the 5' RACE reads through MiXCR, listing each CDR3 protein once. The sample holds around 1,900,000 distinct CDR3 sequences; roughly 43% are singletons and the top ten take more than 20%. The CDR3 covers 14 residues. Trimming left V 6 bases short and J 2 bases short, with 13 bases between. Germline V gene sequence: CDR1 ENHRY, CDR2 SYGVKD. This clonotype has more than one count but fewer than ten. What it binds is unknown.

This clonotype was obtained from a human donor in good health. This chain uses TRBV10-3 with TRBJ2-5, with D maybe TRBD1 (6 bases). The sequenced material came from blood. This chain's CDR3 is CAISTTGIQETQYF. The DNA for the CDR3 is TGTGCCATCAGCACAACAGGGATACAAGAGACCCAGTACTTC.